This TCR beta chain was profiled in a study of T cell responses to AZD1222 COVID-19 vaccine. Study-wide results and caveats: Only a handful of AZD1222 recipients, more than 5 in all, had baseline seropositivity. Rises in breadth and depth of Spike-specific TCRs came after two AZD1222 doses. Possibly, clonal diversity was underestimated; donors were largely white British and included more females.

Pooled samples include second doses given at about 4 or 12 weeks. This table comes from immunoSEQ multiplex PCR, and its TCRdb copy is limited to in-frame clones, with some not included. Here the sample spans over 70,000 clones, approximately 89% being singletons. About this clone itself: Its antigen is not known. The same CDR3 also results from other DNA sequences found in this sample.

V dropped 0 bases and J dropped 4 bases, with 8 bases sitting between them. There are 14 residues in the CDR3. In germline, CDR1 is SGDLS, CDR2 YYNGEE. The starting material was peripheral blood, obtained 28 days after the second AZD1222 dose. This sequence joins TRBV9 and TRBJ1-3; possible D gene TRBD1, 6 bases. The receptor was derived from an adult who received the AZD1222 COVID-19 vaccine. The DNA for the CDR3 is TGTGCCAGCAGCGTAGGCAGGGGCGGAAACACCATATATTTT. It codes for CASSVGRGGNTIYF.